The rows below give T cell receptor beta chains drawn from one sample of a study of vaccination effects on CD4 cells after COVID-19. Sequencing used immunoSEQ multiplex PCR; TCRdb keeps in-frame clones, though not all of them. The sample has fewer than 90,000 clones, 73% seen once. These receptors' antigens are unknown. Sequencing used CD4+ T cells from PBMCs cultured with HIV peptides, obtained before COVID-19 vaccination. These receptor sequences come from a human donor who had a prior SARS-CoV-2 infection. Each CDR3 is given with its conserved first and last residue. D genes are given only for firm matches. Clone size, where shown, is once, few, many, or a class for clones that have expanded.

j_call	d_call	v_call	clone_size	cdr3_length	cdr3_nt	cdr3_aa
TRBJ2-5	TRBD1	TRBV24-1	few	16	TGTGCCACCAGTGCCTATGAGGGACAGGTCCGGGAGACCCAGTACTTC	CATSAYEGQVRETQYF
TRBJ2-7	TRBD2	TRBV6-2/TRBV6-3	NA	15	TGTGCCAGCAGCAATCCGGGACTAGCGGGAAGGAGTCACTACTTC	CASSNPGLAGRSHYF
TRBJ2-3	NA	TRBV11-3	NA	15	TGTGCCAGCAGCCCCCACTATCCGGGCACAGATACGCAGTATTTT	CASSPHYPGTDTQYF
TRBJ1-5	NA	TRBV6-7	NA	17	TGTGCCAGCAGTTACTCTGGGACGGCCGATAGCAATCAGCCCCAGCATTTT	CASSYSGTADSNQPQHF
TRBJ2-5	TRBD2	TRBV18	NA	14	TGTGCCAGCTCACTGGGCGGGAGCCAAGAGACCCAGTACTTC	CASSLGGSQETQYF
TRBJ2-7	TRBD1	TRBV5-4	few	14	TGTGCCAGCAGCCCCGAACAGGGGGCAGGCGAGCAGTACTTC	CASSPEQGAGEQYF
TRBJ1-4	TRBD1	TRBV18	NA	14	TGTGCCAGCTCACAGGACAGGGGTAATGAAAAACTGTTTTTT	CASSQDRGNEKLFF
TRBJ1-1	TRBD1	TRBV4-1	many	15	TGCGCCAGCAGCCACGACAGGGGCCCGAACACTGAAGCTTTCTTT	CASSHDRGPNTEAFF
TRBJ2-4	TRBD2	TRBV7-9	NA	14	TGTGCCAGCAGCTTAGTGACGGGGGGGGGCATTCAGTACTTC	CASSLVTGGGIQYF
TRBJ1-4	NA	TRBV4-2	NA	15	TGTGCCAGCAGCCAAGATCGACAATCGAATGAAAAACTGTTTTTT	CASSQDRQSNEKLFF
TRBJ2-5	NA	TRBV12-3/TRBV12-4	NA	12	TGTGCCAGCAGCCGTAACCGGGAGACCCAGTACTTC	CASSRNRETQYF
TRBJ1-4	NA	TRBV5-5	NA	15	TGTGCCAGCAGTCCCGGCATAGCAACTAATGAAAAACTGTTTTTT	CASSPGIATNEKLFF
TRBJ2-1	NA	TRBV4-3	few	13	TGCGCCAGCAGCCAAGATTATGAGGATGAGCAGTTCTTC	CASSQDYEDEQFF
TRBJ2-2	NA	TRBV4-3	NA	16	TGCGCCAGCAGCCGGAGACAGGTCGCGAACACCGGGGAGCTGTTTTTT	CASSRRQVANTGELFF
TRBJ1-2	NA	TRBV7-2	NA	14	TGTGCCAGCAGCCTAGAGTGGGGGAACTATGGCTACACCTTC	CASSLEWGNYGYTF
TRBJ2-7	NA	TRBV2	NA	11	TGTGCCAGCAGTGATGGGGCGGTGCAGTACTTC	CASSDGAVQYF
TRBJ1-4	TRBD1	TRBV10-3	NA	15	TGTGCCACCAAGGGGAATAGGGGGCGCGAAGAAAAACTGTTTTTT	CATKGNRGREEKLFF
TRBJ1-1	NA	TRBV7-2	NA	13	TGTGCCAGCAGCTTAAGACCGAACACTGAAGCTTTCTTT	CASSLRPNTEAFF
TRBJ2-3	TRBD2	TRBV9	NA	14	TGTGCCAGCAGCGTAGAACTAGCGAAGGATACGCAGTATTTT	CASSVELAKDTQYF
TRBJ2-2	NA	TRBV5-1	NA	17	TGCGCCAGCAGCTCCAAGGGTAGTACAGGGATAGCCGGGGAGCTGTTTTTT	CASSSKGSTGIAGELFF
TRBJ2-5	TRBD2	TRBV6-6	NA	14	TGTGCCAGCAGGACTAGCGGGGCCCAAGAGACCCAGTACTTC	CASRTSGAQETQYF
TRBJ2-7	TRBD1	TRBV4-1	few	15	TGCGCCAGCAGCCTGGGACAGGGTCCGTCCTACGAGCAGTACTTC	CASSLGQGPSYEQYF
TRBJ2-1	NA	TRBV18	few	13	TGTGCCAGCTCACCATCTGCGGACAATGAGCAGTTCTTC	CASSPSADNEQFF
TRBJ2-1	NA	TRBV9	NA	14	TGTGCCAGCAGCGTAGCTGGGCCGATCAATGAGCAGTTCTTC	CASSVAGPINEQFF
TRBJ2-1	NA	TRBV4-3	NA	14	TGCGCCAGCAGCCAAGTACAGCCCTACAATGAGCAGTTCTTC	CASSQVQPYNEQFF
TRBJ2-3	NA	TRBV5-4	NA	15	TGTGCCAGCAGCTTTCCCGTATCCGGGAGAGATACGCAGTATTTT	CASSFPVSGRDTQYF
TRBJ2-7	NA	TRBV2	few	15	TGTGCCAGCAGTAGTAGTCGTCTCCTCTCCTACGAGCAGTACTTC	CASSSSRLLSYEQYF
TRBJ2-7	TRBD2	TRBV4-1	NA	17	TGCGCCAGCAGCCAAGACGAACGACTAGCGGGAGTAAACGAGCAGTACTTC	CASSQDERLAGVNEQYF
TRBJ1-3	NA	TRBV19	NA	16	TGTGCCAGTAGTATGAAAGGCCTTAGCTCTGGAAACACCATATATTTT	CASSMKGLSSGNTIYF
TRBJ2-3	NA	TRBV15	NA	15	TGTGCCACCAGCAGAGGGGGGGTTAGCACAGATACGCAGTATTTT	CATSRGGVSTDTQYF
TRBJ2-3	TRBD1	TRBV5-8	NA	15	TGTGCCAGCAGCTTGGGACAGGGGGCGAAGAATACGCAGTATTTT	CASSLGQGAKNTQYF
TRBJ2-2	TRBD1	TRBV10-2	NA	13	TGCGCCAGCCACAGGGGGCTCGACGGGGAGCTGTTTTTT	CASHRGLDGELFF
TRBJ2-7	NA	TRBV11-3	once	14	TGTGCCAGCAGCTTAGAGGCCAGCTCCTACGAGCAGTACTTC	CASSLEASSYEQYF
TRBJ2-1	TRBD1	TRBV7-9	NA	12	TGTGCCAGTGGACAGGGGGAGGATGAGCAGTTCTTC	CASGQGEDEQFF
TRBJ2-3	TRBD2	TRBV6-1	NA	18	TGTGCCAGCAGTGCGAGGATAAGACTAGCGGGTAGCACAGATACGCAGTATTTT	CASSARIRLAGSTDTQYF
TRBJ2-4	TRBD2	TRBV4-2	NA	20	TGTGCCAGCAGCCAAGGCGCGGGGACTAGCGGGAGCTTAGCCAAAAACATTCAGTACTTC	CASSQGAGTSGSLAKNIQYF
TRBJ2-1	NA	TRBV3-1/TRBV3-2	NA	15	TGTGCCAGCAGCCAAGGGGTTCCTAGATACAATGAGCAGTTCTTC	CASSQGVPRYNEQFF
TRBJ1-1	NA	TRBV5-1	NA	11	TGCGCCAGCAGCGACGGAGGAGAAGCTTTCTTT	CASSDGGEAFF
TRBJ2-5	NA	TRBV5-1	NA	12	TGCGCCAGCAGCTTATACGTGGAGACCCAGTACTTC	CASSLYVETQYF
TRBJ2-3	NA	TRBV9	NA	14	TGTGCCAGCAGCGAGGGCCCTGGCCCAGATACGCAGTATTTT	CASSEGPGPDTQYF
TRBJ2-1	TRBD2	TRBV28	NA	16	TGTGCCAGCAGTGCGTCTAGCGGGAGGGCCGGGAATGAGCAGTTCTTC	CASSASSGRAGNEQFF
TRBJ2-2	NA	TRBV5-6	NA	11	TGTGCCAGCAGGCGTGGCGGGGAGCTGTTTTTT	CASRRGGELFF
TRBJ2-7	NA	TRBV7-2	NA	11	TGTGCCAGCAGCTTTACCTACGAGCAGTACTTC	CASSFTYEQYF
TRBJ1-3	NA	TRBV18	NA	15	TGTGCCAGCTCACGCGACAGGACCTCTGGAAACACCATATATTTT	CASSRDRTSGNTIYF
TRBJ2-7	TRBD1	TRBV6-5	NA	14	TGTGCCAGCAGGGGGACAGGGGGTGGCTACGAGCAGTACTTC	CASRGTGGGYEQYF
TRBJ2-5	NA	TRBV12-3/TRBV12-4	NA	12	TGTGCCAGCAGTTCGGTAGTAGAGACCCAGTACTTC	CASSSVVETQYF
TRBJ2-2	NA	TRBV14	few	14	TGTGCCAGCAGCCAAGATACCTACACCGGGGAGCTGTTTTTT	CASSQDTYTGELFF